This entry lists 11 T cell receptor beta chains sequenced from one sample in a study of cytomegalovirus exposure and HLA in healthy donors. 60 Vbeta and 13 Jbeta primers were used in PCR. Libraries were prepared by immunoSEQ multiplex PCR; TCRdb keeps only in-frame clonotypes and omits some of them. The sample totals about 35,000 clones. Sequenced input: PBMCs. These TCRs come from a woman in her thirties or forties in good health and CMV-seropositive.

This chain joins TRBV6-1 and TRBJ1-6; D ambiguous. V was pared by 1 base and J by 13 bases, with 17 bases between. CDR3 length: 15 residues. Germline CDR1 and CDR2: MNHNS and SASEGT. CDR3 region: CASSEVLADQAPLHF. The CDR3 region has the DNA TGTGCCAGCAGTGAAGTTTTGGCAGATCAGGCGCCCCTCCACTTT.

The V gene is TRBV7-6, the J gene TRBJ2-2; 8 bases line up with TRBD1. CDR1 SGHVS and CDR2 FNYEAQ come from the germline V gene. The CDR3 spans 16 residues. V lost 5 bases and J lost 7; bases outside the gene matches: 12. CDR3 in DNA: TGTGCCAGCAGCATCCGGACAGGGACAGGCTACGGGGAGCTGTTTTTT. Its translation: CASSIRTGTGYGELFF.

This CDR3 reads CAWSVAGGTYEQYF. For the CDR3, the DNA is TGTGCCTGGAGTGTAGCCGGAGGGACCTACGAGCAGTACTTC. The chain carries TRBV30 and TRBJ2-7; weak D call: TRBD2 (6 bases). Trimming pared 0 bases from V and 2 bases from J, leaving 11 bases between. Germline CDR1 and CDR2: GTSNPN and SVGIG (reference sequence). The length of the CDR3 is 14 residues.

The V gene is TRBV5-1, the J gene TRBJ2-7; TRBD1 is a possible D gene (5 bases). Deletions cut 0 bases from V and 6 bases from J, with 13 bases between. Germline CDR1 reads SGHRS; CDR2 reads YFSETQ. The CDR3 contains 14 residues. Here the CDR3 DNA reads TGCGCCAGCAGCTTGGATCGACAGACAACCGAGCAGTACTTC. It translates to CASSLDRQTTEQYF.

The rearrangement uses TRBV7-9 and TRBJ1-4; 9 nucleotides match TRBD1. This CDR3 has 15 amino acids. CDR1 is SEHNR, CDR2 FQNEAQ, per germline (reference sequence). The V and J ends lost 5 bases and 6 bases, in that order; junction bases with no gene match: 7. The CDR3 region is CASSDKQGADEKLFF. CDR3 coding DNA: TGTGCCAGCAGCGATAAACAGGGGGCGGATGAAAAACTGTTTTTT.

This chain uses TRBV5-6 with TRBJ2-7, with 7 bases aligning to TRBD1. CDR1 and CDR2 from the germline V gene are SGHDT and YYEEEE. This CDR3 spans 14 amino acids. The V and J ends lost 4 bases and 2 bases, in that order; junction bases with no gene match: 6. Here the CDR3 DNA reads TGTGCCAGCAGCAGGACAGGAAACGCCTACGAGCAGTACTTC. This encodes CASSRTGNAYEQYF.

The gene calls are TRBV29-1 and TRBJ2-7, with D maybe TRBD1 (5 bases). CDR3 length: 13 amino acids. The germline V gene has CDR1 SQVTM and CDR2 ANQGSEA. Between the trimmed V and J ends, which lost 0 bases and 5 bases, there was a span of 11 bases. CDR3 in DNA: TGCAGCGTTGAAGATCAGGCGACAGACGAGCAGTACTTC. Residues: CSVEDQATDEQYF.

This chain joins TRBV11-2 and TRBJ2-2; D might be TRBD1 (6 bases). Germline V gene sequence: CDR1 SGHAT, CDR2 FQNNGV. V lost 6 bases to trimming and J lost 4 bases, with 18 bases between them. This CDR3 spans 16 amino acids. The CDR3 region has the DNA TGTGCCAGCAGACTCCCGAGGGGGATTTTCACCGGGGAGCTGTTTTTT. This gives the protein CASRLPRGIFTGELFF.

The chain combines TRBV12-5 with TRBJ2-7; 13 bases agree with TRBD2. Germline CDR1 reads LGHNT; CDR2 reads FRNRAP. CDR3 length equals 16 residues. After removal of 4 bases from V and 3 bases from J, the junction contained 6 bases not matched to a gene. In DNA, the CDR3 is TGTGCTAGTGGTTCCATCGGACTAGCGGGAGACTACGAGCAGTACTTC. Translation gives CASGSIGLAGDYEQYF.

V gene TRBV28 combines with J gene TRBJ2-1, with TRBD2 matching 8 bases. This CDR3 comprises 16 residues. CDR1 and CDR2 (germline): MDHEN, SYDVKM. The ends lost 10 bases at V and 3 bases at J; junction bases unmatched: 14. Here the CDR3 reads CAINPLTSGDYNEQFF. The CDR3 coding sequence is TGTGCCATTAACCCCCTTACTAGCGGAGACTACAATGAGCAGTTCTTC.

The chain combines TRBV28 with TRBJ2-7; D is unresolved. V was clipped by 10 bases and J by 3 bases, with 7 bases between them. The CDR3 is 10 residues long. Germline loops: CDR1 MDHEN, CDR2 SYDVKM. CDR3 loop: CATSYYEQYF. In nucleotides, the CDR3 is TGTGCCACCTCCTACTACGAGCAGTACTTC. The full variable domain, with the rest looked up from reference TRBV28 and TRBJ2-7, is DVKVTQSSRYLVKRTGEKVFLECVQDMDHENMFWYRQDPGLGLRLIYFSYDVKMKEKGDIPEGYSVSREKKERFSLILESASTNQTSMYLCATSYYEQYFGPGTRLTVT.